This is a list of T cell receptor beta chains from one sample in a study of T-cell reconstitution after alpha-beta-depleted transplantation in children. One entry per CDR3 protein, called by TCRdb with MiXCR from the PCR reads. The repertoire has about 32,000 distinct CDR3 sequences, about 6% of them found once; the top ten carry over 20%. The sample here was peripheral blood, taken 60 days after TCRalphabeta/CD19-depleted stem cell transplant. These receptors came from a child less than two years old who had a stem cell transplant for acute myeloid leukemia, so the T cells may come from the graft donor. CDR3s include the opening cysteine and the closing phenylalanine or tryptophan. The order of the fields is D gene, V gene, clone size, J gene, CDR3 protein, CDR3 DNA. The D gene is left open where the match is weak. Clone sizes are shown as once, few, many or a size class.

-,TRBV7-2,many,TRBJ2-3,CASSLAAGHTDTQYF,TGTGCCAGCAGCTTAGCGGCAGGCCACACAGATACGCAGTATTTT
TRBD1,TRBV29-1,many,TRBJ1-4,CSARDRGRNEKLFF,TGCAGCGCCCGGGACAGGGGGAGGAATGAAAAACTGTTTTTT
TRBD2,TRBV27,many,TRBJ2-7,CASTESAGTSPYEQYF,TGTGCCAGCACCGAATCCGCCGGGACTAGCCCCTACGAGCAGTACTTC
-,TRBV5-1,many,TRBJ2-7,CASSLAGTYEQYF,TGCGCCAGCAGCTTGGCAGGGACCTACGAGCAGTACTTC
-,TRBV24-1,many,TRBJ2-1,CATSDPPGRPEQFF,TGTGCCACCAGTGATCCCCCCGGCCGGCCTGAGCAGTTCTTC
-,TRBV4-3,many,TRBJ1-1,CASSQESGLNTEAFF,TGCGCCAGCAGCCAAGAATCAGGGTTGAACACTGAAGCTTTCTTT
-,TRBV29-1,many,TRBJ2-1,CSVEVTHGQFF,TGCAGCGTTGAAGTGACTCACGGCCAGTTCTTC
TRBD2,TRBV7-2,few,TRBJ2-7,CASSPPGLAGVEQYF,TGTGCCAGCAGCCCACCGGGACTAGCGGGAGTTGAGCAGTACTTC
-,TRBV25-1,many,TRBJ2-7,CASSEWEAYEQYF,TGTGCCAGCAGTGAATGGGAAGCCTACGAGCAGTACTTC
-,TRBV20-1,many,TRBJ2-3,CSAPNGYTDTQYF,TGCAGTGCCCCTAACGGGTACACAGATACGCAGTATTTT
-,TRBV11-2,many,TRBJ2-2,CASSPRASNTGELFF,TGTGCCAGCAGCCCCAGGGCCTCGAACACCGGGGAGCTGTTTTTT
-,TRBV4-2,many,TRBJ2-7,CASSQAGYEQYF,TGTGCCAGCAGCCAAGCGGGGTACGAGCAGTACTTC
-,TRBV5-1,many,TRBJ2-6,CASSFFPGANVLTF,TGCGCCAGCAGCTTTTTTCCCGGGGCCAACGTCCTGACTTTC
-,TRBV7-8,many,TRBJ2-5,CASSTGPTGKTQYF,TGTGCCAGCAGCACCGGGCCGACCGGGAAGACCCAGTACTTC